The 14 T cell receptor beta chains presented below share a single source sample, sequenced in a study of T cells after yellow fever vaccination (dated by TCRdb to about 2019). Libraries were made using 5' RACE. The instrument was an Illumina HiSeq 2500. TCRdb took the public reads, trimmed them with fastp at Q25, ran MiXCR for clone calling and kept in-frame beta chains. Rows are combined by CDR3 protein, so each entry shows the most common genes and DNA. The sample table contains 90,000 to 150,000 distinct CDR3 sequences; only one count was recorded for 6.5% to 9% of them. The ten largest clones take up 2.7% of the sample. According to the study, the label for this sample's treatment or condition signals: live attenuated yellow fever vaccine strain. The sample in question was CD4+ T cells sorted from PBMCs, obtained around 45 days after the first yellow fever vaccination. The receptors shown here come from a man between 18 and 29 years old who received the YFV17D yellow fever vaccine.

The rearrangement uses TRBV5-1 and TRBJ1-1; TRBD1 matches at 8 bases. The junction had 5 bases not matched to a gene; V was cut back by 1 base and J by 3 bases. Germline lookup yields CDR1 SGHRS and CDR2 YFSETQ. CDR3 length equals 15 residues. CDR3 protein: CASSLRGQVHTEAFF. In nucleotides, the CDR3 is TGCGCCAGCAGCTTGAGGGGACAGGTGCACACTGAAGCTTTCTTT.

V gene TRBV7-8 combines with J gene TRBJ2-1; D may be TRBD1 or TRBD2 (6 bases each). Trimming removed 1 base at V and 8 bases at J, with 24 bases between. The germline V gene encodes CDR1 SGHVS and CDR2 FQNEAQ. The CDR3 loop spans 18 amino acids. CDR3 sequence reads: CASSLGPGRTGAKDEQFF. CDR3 in DNA: TGTGCCAGCAGCTTAGGGCCGGGACGAACGGGGGCGAAGGATGAGCAGTTCTTC.

Ten or more counts support this clonotype. The chain uses TRBV29-1 and TRBJ1-1; D is ambiguous. This CDR3 has 13 residues. V gave up 6 bases and J gave up 0 bases, with 11 bases separating them. CDR1 is SQVTM and CDR2 is ANQGSEA in the germline V gene. CDR3 sequence: CSVVRRLNTEAFF. For the CDR3, the DNA is TGCAGCGTCGTCAGGCGTCTGAACACTGAAGCTTTCTTT.

This clonotype has at least ten counts. The chain combines TRBV5-6 with TRBJ2-2; no firm D call. The CDR3 covers 13 residues. V was clipped by 2 bases and J by 4 bases, with 6 bases between them. The V gene's germline CDR1 is SGHDT and CDR2 YYEEEE. CDR3 in amino acids: CASSLTPTGELFF. In nucleotides, the CDR3 is TGTGCCAGCAGCTTAACACCCACCGGGGAGCTGTTTTTT.

At least ten counts were recorded for this clonotype. J is TRBJ2-5 and V is TRBV4-3; TRBD1 agrees at 7 bases. The CDR3 runs 14 residues. Per germline, CDR1 LGHNA and CDR2 YSLEER. The junction had 8 bases not matched to a gene; V was cut back by 3 bases and J by 7 bases. CDR3 sequence reads: CASSQRTGGGTQYF. In DNA, the CDR3 is TGCGCCAGCAGCCAGCGGACAGGAGGTGGGACCCAGTACTTC.

Many counts were recorded for this clonotype. The J gene is TRBJ2-2, the V gene TRBV7-2, with D hard to call. Germline CDR1 and CDR2: SGHTA and FQGNSA. V was clipped by 4 bases and J by 5 bases, with 17 bases between them. The CDR3 extends over 16 amino acids. Here the CDR3 reads CASSSLPAPTTGELFF. In DNA form, the CDR3 reads TGTGCCAGCAGCTCCCTCCCGGCCCCTACAACCGGGGAGCTGTTTTTT.

Many counts were recorded for this clonotype. The gene calls are TRBV5-1 and TRBJ1-2; D is unclear. Germline CDR1 reads SGHRS; CDR2 reads YFSETQ. The CDR3 spans 15 residues. Trimming removed 3 bases at V and 2 bases at J, with 14 bases between. The CDR3 region has the DNA TGCGCCAGCAGCTCGACCCCGGCAGACAACTATGGCTACACCTTC. Its protein is CASSSTPADNYGYTF.

This clonotype was counted ten times or more. This sequence joins TRBV7-2 and TRBJ2-5; D remains ambiguous. V was clipped by 1 base and J by 2 bases, with 11 bases between them. This CDR3 has 15 residues. Germline V gives CDR1 SGHTA, CDR2 FQGNSA. In DNA form, the CDR3 reads TGTGCCAGCAGCTTAGGGGCTAGAGCACAAGAGACCCAGTACTTC. Its translation is CASSLGARAQETQYF.

This clonotype was found many times. V usage is TRBV15 and J usage is TRBJ2-4, with a tentative D call TRBD1 (5 bases). The CDR3 is 16 amino acids. V lost 3 bases and J lost 8, with 20 bases in between. Germline V gives CDR1 LNHNV, CDR2 YYDKDF (reference sequence). This CDR3 reads CATSSPIAQGGDIQYF. DNA of the CDR3: TGTGCCACCAGCAGTCCTATCGCGCAGGGTGGGGACATTCAGTACTTC.

This clonotype was seen repeatedly, ten times or more. This chain joins TRBV20-1 and TRBJ2-1; a weak D match, TRBD2 (6 bases). CDR1 is DFQATT, CDR2 SNEGSKA, per germline (reference sequence). The CDR3 extends over 14 amino acids. Trimming took off 0 bases at V and 4 bases at J, with 10 bases between the two ends. The CDR3 coding sequence is TGCAGTGCTAGAGAGGGGACTTCGTACAATGAGCAGTTCTTC. This sequence encodes CSAREGTSYNEQFF.

This clonotype was recorded many times. This chain joins TRBV9 and TRBJ1-1; no firm D call. This CDR3 has 13 amino acids. Trimming removed 0 bases from V and 4 bases from J, with 7 bases in between. Germline V lookup: CDR1 SGDLS, CDR2 YYNGEE. In DNA, the CDR3 is TGTGCCAGCAGCGTAGTTGTTGGCACTGAAGCTTTCTTT. Translated, it gives CASSVVVGTEAFF.

This clonotype was observed at least ten times. The chain has TRBV12-5 and TRBJ1-1, with D maybe TRBD1 (6 bases). The V end was cut by 0 bases, the J end by 2 bases, with 16 bases between. Per the germline V gene, CDR1 is LGHNT and CDR2 is FRNRAP. This CDR3 has 17 residues. This CDR3 is CASGLVADRRVNTEAFF. The CDR3 DNA is TGTGCTAGTGGTTTGGTAGCCGACAGGCGGGTCAACACTGAAGCTTTCTTT.

The table lists this clonotype with a few counts. The chain couples TRBV7-2 to TRBJ2-7; possibly TRBD2 for D (6 bases). Germline lookup yields CDR1 SGHTA and CDR2 FQGNSA. This CDR3 contains 16 residues. V was trimmed by 2 bases and J by 6 bases, leaving 20 bases between them. This chain's CDR3 is CASSLIRLTGLGEQYF. The DNA for the CDR3 is TGTGCCAGCAGCTTAATTCGGTTAACGGGACTGGGCGAGCAGTACTTC.

This clonotype has a count of ten or more. The genes are TRBV2 and TRBJ1-1; D uncertain. V lost 6 bases and J lost 2, with 13 bases in between. The germline CDR1 and CDR2 sequences are SNHLY and FYNNEI. This CDR3 is 14 amino acids long. CDR3 in DNA: TGTGCCAGCAGGGCTCCAGGAGACAACACTGAAGCTTTCTTT. Translating gives CASRAPGDNTEAFF.